This T cell receptor (beta chain) was sequenced during a study of blood T cell repertoires in COVID-19. The germline V and J ends were trimmed by 1 base and 1 base, with 7 bases remaining between them. This CDR3 spans 15 amino acids. Germline CDR1 and CDR2: SGHNT and YENEEA. Data came from immunoSEQ multiplex PCR; TCRdb stores just in-frame clones and leaves some out. Counted here are 150,000 to 200,000 clones, about 87% occurring once; the ten biggest clones make up about 4%. With respect to this clone: This CDR3 is also generated by other DNA sequences in the sample.

Source material: peripheral blood. The chain couples TRBV11-3 to TRBJ2-2; the D gene is possibly TRBD1 (5 bases). The sequence was obtained from a young man with active or convalescent COVID-19. As DNA, the CDR3 is TGTGCCAGCAGCTTAGGGCAGGGGAACACCGGGGAGCTGTTTTTT. This encodes CASSLGQGNTGELFF.